This T cell receptor beta chain was recorded in a study of OX40 agonist ivuxolimab in advanced cancers. Study at large: Patients took ivuxolimab, an agonistic anti-OX40 (CD134) antibody.

Trimming took off 5 bases at V and 6 bases at J, with 17 bases between the two ends. The CDR3 loop spans 15 amino acids. Germline loops: CDR1 SGHVS, CDR2 FNYEAQ. Profiling relied on immunoSEQ multiplex PCR, and the TCRdb table lists in-frame clones only, not all of them. The sample lists about 11,000 clones, more than 60% seen once, with about 16% in the top ten. The rearrangement links TRBV7-6 to TRBJ2-1, with D possibly being TRBD2 (5 bases). Source: CD4+ or CD8+ T cells sorted from blood, taken in a trial of the OX40 agonist ivuxolimab. This TCR derives from an adult with an advanced solid tumor such as melanoma, head and neck, liver or kidney cancer. CDR3 residues: CASSPEPQRANEQFF. DNA of the CDR3: TGTGCCAGCAGCCCGGAACCACAGAGGGCCAATGAGCAGTTCTTC.